The rows below give T cell receptor beta chains drawn from one sample of a study of blood T cell repertoires in COVID-19. TCRdb's copy holds only in-frame clones and misses some; the assay was immunoSEQ multiplex PCR. The sample has approximately 150,000 clones; over 75% are singletons. The sample was peripheral blood. The receptors here all came from a human donor in a cohort sampled during active COVID-19. CDR3s include the opening cysteine and the closing phenylalanine or tryptophan. The D gene is left open where the match is weak. Rows give clone size only sometimes, using once, few, many, or a class for an expanded clone.

clone size: NA; D gene: NA; J gene: TRBJ2-7; V gene: TRBV18; CDR3 protein: CASSQQGFPYEQYF; CDR3 DNA: TGTGCCAGCTCGCAGCAGGGGTTTCCCTACGAGCAGTACTTC
clone size: NA; D gene: TRBD2; J gene: TRBJ2-5; V gene: TRBV9; CDR3 protein: CASSGGLAGAETQYF; CDR3 DNA: TGTGCCAGCAGCGGGGGACTAGCGGGAGCAGAGACCCAGTACTTC
clone size: NA; D gene: NA; J gene: TRBJ1-1; V gene: TRBV10-3; CDR3 protein: CAISESSVMEAFF; CDR3 DNA: TGTGCCATCAGTGAGTCGTCCGTAATGGAAGCTTTCTTT
clone size: NA; D gene: NA; J gene: TRBJ1-5; V gene: TRBV3-1/TRBV3-2; CDR3 protein: CASSQGAGGNQPQHF; CDR3 DNA: TGTGCCAGCAGCCAAGGGGCAGGGGGCAATCAGCCCCAGCATTTT
clone size: NA; D gene: TRBD2; J gene: TRBJ2-5; V gene: TRBV2; CDR3 protein: CASSEAPGGVGTQYF; CDR3 DNA: TGTGCCAGCAGTGAAGCCCCGGGGGGGGTCGGGACCCAGTACTTC
clone size: NA; D gene: NA; J gene: TRBJ1-4; V gene: TRBV28; CDR3 protein: CASSFSRGLFF; CDR3 DNA: TGTGCCAGCAGTTTCAGTAGGGGACTGTTTTTT
clone size: NA; D gene: TRBD2; J gene: TRBJ2-7; V gene: TRBV3-1/TRBV3-2; CDR3 protein: CASSQAGSGGPNEQYF; CDR3 DNA: TGTGCCAGCAGCCAAGCTGGGTCGGGAGGGCCGAACGAGCAGTACTTC
clone size: NA; D gene: NA; J gene: TRBJ2-5; V gene: TRBV19; CDR3 protein: CASRDRGKETQYF; CDR3 DNA: TGTGCCAGTAGGGATAGGGGTAAAGAGACCCAGTACTTC
clone size: NA; D gene: TRBD2; J gene: TRBJ2-3; V gene: TRBV18; CDR3 protein: CASSPMTSGREADTQYF; CDR3 DNA: TGTGCCAGCTCACCCATGACTAGCGGGAGGGAGGCAGATACGCAGTATTTT
clone size: NA; D gene: TRBD1; J gene: TRBJ1-1; V gene: TRBV19; CDR3 protein: CASSKQGTGITEAFF; CDR3 DNA: TGTGCCAGTAGTAAACAAGGGACAGGGATCACTGAAGCTTTCTTT
clone size: once; D gene: TRBD2; J gene: TRBJ2-7; V gene: TRBV7-3; CDR3 protein: CASSARRLAGDEQYF; CDR3 DNA: TGTGCCAGCAGCGCCAGACGACTAGCGGGAGACGAGCAGTACTTC
clone size: NA; D gene: NA; J gene: TRBJ1-2; V gene: TRBV2; CDR3 protein: CASRPFIRKNNYGYTF; CDR3 DNA: TGTGCCAGCAGGCCCTTCATCAGGAAAAATAACTATGGCTACACCTTC
clone size: few; D gene: TRBD1; J gene: TRBJ2-3; V gene: TRBV7-3; CDR3 protein: CASSQQNRGPEDTQYF; CDR3 DNA: TGTGCCAGCAGCCAACAAAACAGGGGGCCGGAAGATACGCAGTATTTT
clone size: NA; D gene: NA; J gene: TRBJ2-1; V gene: TRBV7-8; CDR3 protein: CASSRYNEQFF; CDR3 DNA: TGTGCCAGCAGTAGATACAATGAGCAGTTCTTC
clone size: NA; D gene: NA; J gene: TRBJ2-2; V gene: TRBV5-4; CDR3 protein: CASSLGQSNTGELFF; CDR3 DNA: TGTGCCAGCAGCTTGGGTCAGTCGAACACCGGGGAGCTGTTTTTT
clone size: NA; D gene: TRBD1; J gene: TRBJ2-7; V gene: TRBV28; CDR3 protein: CASSKIGQGTPYEQYF; CDR3 DNA: TGTGCCAGCAGTAAAATCGGACAGGGGACCCCATACGAGCAGTACTTC
clone size: NA; D gene: NA; J gene: TRBJ2-7; V gene: TRBV5-6; CDR3 protein: CASTVTGPYEQYF; CDR3 DNA: TGTGCCAGCACCGTAACAGGCCCCTACGAGCAGTACTTC
clone size: NA; D gene: NA; J gene: TRBJ2-5; V gene: TRBV4-1; CDR3 protein: CASSQGREETQYF; CDR3 DNA: TGCGCCAGCAGCCAAGGCAGGGAAGAGACCCAGTACTTC
clone size: NA; D gene: NA; J gene: TRBJ2-1; V gene: TRBV18; CDR3 protein: CASSPPGPWGEQFF; CDR3 DNA: TGTGCCAGCTCACCACCGGGGCCGTGGGGTGAGCAGTTCTTC
clone size: NA; D gene: NA; J gene: TRBJ2-1; V gene: TRBV7-8; CDR3 protein: CASSLVGAGQFF; CDR3 DNA: TGTGCCAGCAGCTTAGTAGGGGCGGGACAGTTCTTC
clone size: NA; D gene: TRBD1; J gene: TRBJ1-4; V gene: TRBV7-8; CDR3 protein: CASSFVQGSTGREKLFF; CDR3 DNA: TGTGCCAGCAGCTTTGTCCAGGGTTCGACAGGGAGGGAAAAACTGTTTTTT
clone size: NA; D gene: NA; J gene: TRBJ1-1; V gene: TRBV19; CDR3 protein: CASSTQGENTEAFF; CDR3 DNA: TGTGCCAGTAGTACACAGGGCGAGAACACTGAAGCTTTCTTT
clone size: NA; D gene: TRBD2; J gene: TRBJ2-1; V gene: TRBV10-3; CDR3 protein: CAINSNLAGRGDEQFF; CDR3 DNA: TGTGCCATCAACAGCAATTTAGCGGGACGTGGGGATGAGCAGTTCTTC
clone size: NA; D gene: NA; J gene: TRBJ2-1; V gene: TRBV30; CDR3 protein: CAWSVLGTRYNEQFF; CDR3 DNA: TGTGCCTGGAGTGTACTGGGGACTCGGTACAATGAGCAGTTCTTC
clone size: few; D gene: TRBD1; J gene: TRBJ1-6; V gene: TRBV5-1; CDR3 protein: CASSLEQGGNSPLHF; CDR3 DNA: TGCGCCAGCAGCTTGGAGCAGGGGGGTAATTCACCCCTCCACTTT
clone size: NA; D gene: TRBD1; J gene: TRBJ2-7; V gene: TRBV7-2; CDR3 protein: CASSLLPGQGRSYEQYF; CDR3 DNA: TGTGCCAGCAGCCTCCTACCGGGACAGGGACGGTCCTACGAGCAGTACTTC
clone size: few; D gene: TRBD2; J gene: TRBJ2-3; V gene: TRBV7-8; CDR3 protein: CASSLAFRREGLTDTQYF; CDR3 DNA: TGTGCCAGCAGCTTAGCGTTTAGGCGGGAGGGCCTTACAGATACGCAGTATTTT
clone size: NA; D gene: NA; J gene: TRBJ1-2; V gene: TRBV6-5; CDR3 protein: CASREGALGYTF; CDR3 DNA: TGTGCCAGCAGGGAGGGAGCCCTTGGCTACACCTTC
clone size: NA; D gene: TRBD2; J gene: TRBJ2-2; V gene: TRBV6-6; CDR3 protein: CASLAGVTTGELFF; CDR3 DNA: TGTGCCAGCCTAGCGGGAGTAACGACCGGGGAGCTGTTTTTT
clone size: NA; D gene: NA; J gene: TRBJ2-1; V gene: TRBV19; CDR3 protein: CASSIRDSLNEQFF; CDR3 DNA: TGTGCCAGTAGCATCCGGGACTCCTTGAATGAGCAGTTCTTC
clone size: NA; D gene: TRBD1; J gene: TRBJ1-2; V gene: TRBV15; CDR3 protein: CATGTGNYGYTF; CDR3 DNA: TGTGCCACCGGGACAGGGAACTATGGCTACACCTTC
clone size: NA; D gene: NA; J gene: TRBJ1-1; V gene: TRBV7-9; CDR3 protein: CASSLGATEAFF; CDR3 DNA: TGTGCCAGCAGCTTAGGGGCAACTGAAGCTTTCTTT
clone size: NA; D gene: TRBD2; J gene: TRBJ2-1; V gene: TRBV7-2; CDR3 protein: CASSLNGAGVGDEQFF; CDR3 DNA: TGTGCCAGCAGCCTGAACGGGGCGGGAGTAGGCGATGAGCAGTTCTTC
clone size: NA; D gene: NA; J gene: TRBJ2-2; V gene: TRBV19; CDR3 protein: CASSSHNTGELFF; CDR3 DNA: TGTGCCAGTAGTTCCCATAACACCGGGGAGCTGTTTTTT
clone size: NA; D gene: NA; J gene: TRBJ2-2; V gene: TRBV5-1; CDR3 protein: CASSPRRARGGTGELFF; CDR3 DNA: TGCGCCAGCAGCCCCAGACGGGCCCGAGGGGGCACCGGGGAGCTGTTTTTT
clone size: NA; D gene: NA; J gene: TRBJ1-2; V gene: TRBV21-1; CDR3 protein: CASSTMGQLNYGYTF; CDR3 DNA: TGTGCCAGCAGCACCATGGGACAGCTCAACTATGGCTACACCTTC
clone size: NA; D gene: NA; J gene: TRBJ1-5; V gene: TRBV25-1; CDR3 protein: CASSEQTPAGEGPQHF; CDR3 DNA: TGTGCCAGCAGTGAACAAACACCGGCGGGCGAGGGGCCCCAGCATTTT
clone size: NA; D gene: TRBD1; J gene: TRBJ1-1; V gene: TRBV28; CDR3 protein: CASRAGGEGRNTEAFF; CDR3 DNA: TGTGCCAGCCGTGCAGGGGGCGAGGGAAGGAACACTGAAGCTTTCTTT
clone size: NA; D gene: NA; J gene: TRBJ1-1; V gene: TRBV5-1; CDR3 protein: CASRSDSQNTEAFF; CDR3 DNA: TGCGCCAGCAGGTCAGACAGTCAGAACACTGAAGCTTTCTTT